This T cell receptor beta chain was captured by sequencing in a study of cytomegalovirus exposure and HLA in healthy donors. Study background: Some 80 million unique TCR sequences came from HLA-typed donors in an early release. Study-wide findings and caveats: CMV serostatus was the only immune exposure information that was available. In a later analysis, a genetic analysis reported fewer productive-TCR N-insertions in an Asian-associated ancestry cluster than the cohort average. High specificity and sensitivity for cytomegalovirus status were reported for the classifier.

Per germline, CDR1 KGHSH and CDR2 LQKENI. The ends were cut back, 0 bases at V and 2 bases at J, with 7 bases in the middle. This CDR3 is 14 amino acids long. Worth noting for this clone: The target antigen is unknown.

The PCR made use of 60 Vbeta and 13 Jbeta primers. Sequencing used immunoSEQ multiplex PCR; TCRdb keeps in-frame clones, though not all of them. The table lists 150,000 to 160,000 clones, around 74% of them singletons. The J gene is TRBJ1-1, the V gene TRBV18; D not resolved. The receptor's source is a man in his late teens or twenties in good health and CMV-seronegative. Sequenced material: PBMCs. For the CDR3, the DNA is TGTGCCAGCTCACCACCTACTGCTAACACTGAAGCTTTCTTT. This translates into CASSPPTANTEAFF.